The present TCR beta chain was sequenced within a study of T cell responses to AZD1222 COVID-19 vaccine. V was clipped by 0 bases and J by 2 bases, with 9 bases between them. The germline V gene has CDR1 MNHEY and CDR2 SMNVEV (reference sequence). The CDR3 spans 15 residues. With respect to this clone: Antigen: not known.

Libraries were prepared by immunoSEQ multiplex PCR; TCRdb keeps only in-frame clonotypes and omits some of them. The sample contains more than 150,000 clones, just over 90% of which appear only once. Samples with a second dose at about 4 or about 12 weeks were pooled together. Overall study results and limits: Spike-spanning, vaccine-associated CD4 TCRs were dominant at 160-218 and 743-854.

The specimen was peripheral blood, collected 28 days after the second AZD1222 dose. V gene TRBV27 combines with J gene TRBJ2-3; D not certain. The sequence came from an adult who received the AZD1222 COVID-19 vaccine. For the CDR3, the DNA is TGTGCCAGCAGTTTATCTCAAATCTTCACAGATACGCAGTATTTT. Its protein product is CASSLSQIFTDTQYF.